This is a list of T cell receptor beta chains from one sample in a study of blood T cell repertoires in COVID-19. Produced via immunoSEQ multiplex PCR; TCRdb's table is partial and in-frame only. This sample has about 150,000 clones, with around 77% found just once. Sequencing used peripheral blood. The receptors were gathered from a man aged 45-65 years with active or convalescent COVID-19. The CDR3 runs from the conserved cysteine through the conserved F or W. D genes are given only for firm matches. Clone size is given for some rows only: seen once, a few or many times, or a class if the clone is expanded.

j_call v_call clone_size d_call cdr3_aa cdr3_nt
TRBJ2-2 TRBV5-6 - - CASSPRVTGELFF TGTGCCAGCAGCCCTCGGGTGACCGGGGAGCTGTTTTTT
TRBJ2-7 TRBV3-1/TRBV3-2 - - CASSQGSGSYEQYF TGTGCCAGCAGCCAAGGAAGCGGCTCCTACGAGCAGTACTTC
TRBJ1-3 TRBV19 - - CATRTPQGGSGNTIYF TGTGCCACCCGGACCCCACAGGGCGGCTCTGGAAACACCATATATTTT
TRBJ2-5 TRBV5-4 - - CASSWGDGFGETQYF TGTGCCAGCAGCTGGGGGGACGGGTTCGGAGAGACCCAGTACTTC
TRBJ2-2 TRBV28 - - CASSLLREKPGELFF TGTGCCAGCAGTTTATTACGGGAGAAGCCCGGGGAGCTGTTTTTT
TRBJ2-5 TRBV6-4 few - CASSDSGNRAAKVETQYF TGTGCCAGCAGTGACTCAGGTAACAGGGCGGCAAAAGTTGAGACCCAGTACTTC
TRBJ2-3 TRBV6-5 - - CAAAQGVADTQYF TGTGCCGCGGCTCAAGGGGTTGCAGATACGCAGTATTTT
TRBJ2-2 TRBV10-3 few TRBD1 CAISESTGGATGELFF TGTGCCATCAGTGAGTCGACAGGGGGCGCAACCGGGGAGCTGTTTTTT
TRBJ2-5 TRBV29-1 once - CTITVGGETQYF TGCACCATTACCGTGGGGGGAGAGACCCAGTACTTC
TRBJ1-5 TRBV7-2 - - CASSSKFGGGGQPQHF TGTGCCAGCAGCTCCAAGTTTGGGGGAGGAGGTCAGCCCCAGCATTTT
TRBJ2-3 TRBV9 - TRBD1 CASSERQGARYDTQYF TGTGCCAGCAGCGAAAGACAGGGGGCGAGGTACGATACGCAGTATTTT
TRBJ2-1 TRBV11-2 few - CASTPTAGSLGEQFF TGTGCCAGCACCCCTACGGCGGGATCCCTTGGGGAGCAGTTCTTC
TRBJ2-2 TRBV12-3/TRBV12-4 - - CASSPSGARELFF TGTGCCAGCAGCCCCTCTGGGGCGAGGGAGCTGTTTTTT
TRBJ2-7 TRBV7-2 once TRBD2 CASSLVAGGPSEQYF TGTGCCAGCAGCTTAGTAGCGGGAGGGCCGAGCGAGCAGTACTTC
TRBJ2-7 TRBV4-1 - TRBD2 CASSRTGLAGSEQYF TGCGCCAGCAGTCGAACGGGACTAGCGGGAAGCGAGCAGTACTTC
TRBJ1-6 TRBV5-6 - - CASSFLQGLNSPLHF TGTGCCAGCAGCTTTCTACAGGGCCTAAATTCACCCCTCCACTTT
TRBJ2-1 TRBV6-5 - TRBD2 CASSYFAGGSGEQFF TGTGCCAGCAGTTACTTCGCGGGAGGGAGCGGGGAGCAGTTCTTC
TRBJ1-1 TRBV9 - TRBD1 CASSTGQASRGAFF TGTGCCAGCAGCACCGGACAGGCAAGTCGGGGGGCTTTCTTT
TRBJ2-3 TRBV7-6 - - CASSLRAVGPDTQYF TGTGCCAGCAGCTTGAGGGCAGTGGGCCCAGATACGCAGTATTTT
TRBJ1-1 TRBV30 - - CADLEMNTEAFF TGTGCCGACCTAGAAATGAACACTGAAGCTTTCTTT
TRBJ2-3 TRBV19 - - CASSIEDSPSDTQYF TGTGCCAGTAGTATTGAGGACAGTCCTTCAGATACGCAGTATTTT
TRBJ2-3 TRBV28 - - CASGGGTDTQYF TGTGCCAGCGGAGGGGGCACAGATACGCAGTATTTT
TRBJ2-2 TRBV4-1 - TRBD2 CASSQQRGGTGELFF TGCGCCAGCAGCCAACAGCGGGGGGGGACCGGGGAGCTGTTTTTT
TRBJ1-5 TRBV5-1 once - CASSLAADQPQHF TGCGCCAGCAGTCTGGCGGCGGATCAGCCCCAGCATTTT
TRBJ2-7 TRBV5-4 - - CASSSRGVSYEQYF TGTGCCAGCAGCTCCAGGGGGGTATCCTACGAGCAGTACTTC
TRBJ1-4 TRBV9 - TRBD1 CASSEGQINEKLFF TGTGCCAGCAGCGAGGGACAGATTAATGAAAAACTGTTTTTT
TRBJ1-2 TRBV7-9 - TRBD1 CASSLGVTGRDGYTF TGTGCCAGCAGCTTAGGGGTGACAGGGCGTGATGGCTACACCTTC
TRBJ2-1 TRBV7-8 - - CASSLVRLATYNEQFF TGTGCCAGCAGCTTAGTTCGATTAGCCACCTACAATGAGCAGTTCTTC
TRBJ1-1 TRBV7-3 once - CASSLFAGENTEAFF TGTGCCAGCAGCTTATTTGCAGGGGAGAACACTGAAGCTTTCTTT
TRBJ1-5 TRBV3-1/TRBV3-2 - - CASSQSGINQPQHF TGTGCCAGCAGCCAGTCAGGGATCAATCAGCCCCAGCATTTT
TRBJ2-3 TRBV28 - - CASSFSHGTPRYF TGTGCCAGCAGTTTCTCCCACGGGACTCCGCGGTATTTT
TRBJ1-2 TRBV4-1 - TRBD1 CASSQAGGVYGYTF TGCGCCAGCAGCCAAGCAGGGGGCGTCTATGGCTACACCTTC
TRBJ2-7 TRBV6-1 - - CASSERGRTYEQYF TGTGCCAGCAGTGAACGCGGGCGAACCTACGAGCAGTACTTC
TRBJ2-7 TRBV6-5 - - CASEGLTYEQYF TGTGCCAGCGAGGGACTTACCTACGAGCAGTACTTC
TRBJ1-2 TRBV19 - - CASSIDLEYSGYTF TGTGCCAGTAGTATAGATTTAGAATACTCAGGCTACACCTTC
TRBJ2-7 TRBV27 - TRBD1 CASSFQGATLSYEQYF TGTGCCAGCAGTTTTCAGGGGGCGACCCTCTCCTACGAGCAGTACTTC
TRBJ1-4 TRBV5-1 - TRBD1 CASSLDRGDNEKLFF TGCGCCAGCAGCTTGGACAGGGGAGATAATGAAAAACTGTTTTTT
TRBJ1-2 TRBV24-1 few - CATSAGPVNGYTF TGTGCCACCAGTGCAGGGCCTGTCAATGGCTACACCTTC
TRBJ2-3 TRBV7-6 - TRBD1 CASSPGTGLWDTQYF TGTGCCAGCAGCCCCGGGACAGGGCTCTGGGATACGCAGTATTTT
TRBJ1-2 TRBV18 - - CASSLNTKLGERYGYTF TGTGCCAGCTCACTAAATACGAAGCTAGGGGAAAGGTATGGCTACACCTTC